The 15 T cell receptor beta chains below all came from one sample that was sequenced in a study of T cells in Graves' hyperthyroidism and ophthalmopathy. RNA transcripts provided the source from which TCR beta CDR3 regions were amplified. The HTBI primer set was used in a first-round RT-PCR of the TCR CDR3. TCRdb passed the multiplex PCR reads through MiXCR, listing each CDR3 protein once. The sample contains 400,000 to 500,000 distinct CDR3 sequences, roughly 15% of which appear only once. Material for sequencing was blood. These receptors were collected from a woman under 30 with Graves' hyperthyroidism.

This clonotype was detected many times. The rearrangement links TRBV28 to TRBJ2-3; either TRBD1 or TRBD2 may fit D (5 bases each). Germline CDR1 MDHEN, CDR2 SYDVKM. Trimming stripped 6 bases from V and 3 bases from J, with 16 bases between. CDR3 length equals 15 residues. CDR3 DNA sequence: TGTGCCAGCAGGGGACGGGCCAGGGTAACAGATACGCAGTATTTT. Encoded protein: CASRGRARVTDTQYF. The full variable domain, completed using reference TRBV28 and TRBJ2-3, is DVKVTQSSRYLVKRTGEKVFLECVQDMDHENMFWYRQDPGLGLRLIYFSYDVKMKEKGDIPEGYSVSREKKERFSLILESASTNQTSMYLCASRGRARVTDTQYFGPGTRLTVL.

This clonotype was detected once. V usage is TRBV28 and J usage is TRBJ2-5; TRBD2 agrees at 12 bases. CDR1 and CDR2 (germline): MDHEN, SYDVKM. V was pared by 5 bases and J by 4 bases, with 8 bases of the junction left unmatched. There are 16 residues in the CDR3. CDR3 loop: CASSPLTSGSRETQYF. The DNA of the CDR3 is TGTGCCAGCAGTCCTCTGACTAGCGGGAGTCGAGAGACCCAGTACTTC.

Ten or more counts support this clonotype. V and J are TRBV7-3 and TRBJ2-1, with 8 bases identical to TRBD1. There are 15 residues in the CDR3. The V and J ends lost 5 bases and 4 bases, in that order; junction bases with no gene match: 7. The germline CDR1 and CDR2 sequences are SGHTA and FQGTGA. This CDR3 is CASSPSGGTYNEQFF. CDR3 sequence (DNA): TGTGCCAGCAGCCCTTCAGGGGGCACGTACAATGAGCAGTTCTTC.

This clonotype was found many times. This chain connects TRBV6-1 to TRBJ2-1; D tentatively reads TRBD1 or TRBD2 (5 bases each). CDR3 length equals 15 residues. Trimming took off 7 bases at V and 2 bases at J, with 15 bases between the two ends. The germline V gene encodes CDR1 MNHNS and CDR2 SASEGT. CDR3 amino acids: CASTPGGLTYNEQFF. CDR3 coding DNA: TGTGCCAGCACTCCTGGGGGTCTGACCTACAATGAGCAGTTCTTC.

As concerns this clonotype: A read error is possible here, since a much larger clone lies one base away. This rearrangement joins TRBV27 to TRBJ2-2; D is possibly TRBD2 (6 bases). The CDR3 totals 16 residues. CDR1 is MNHEY and CDR2 is SMNVEV in the germline V gene (reference sequence). CDR3 sequence (DNA): TGTGCCAGCAGTTTATCGAGGGCCCTGAACACCGGGGGGCTGTTTTTT. This sequence encodes CASSLSRALNTGGLFF.

In its sample, this clonotype was seen many times. This rearrangement joins TRBV28 to TRBJ1-2; D unresolved. CDR1 MDHEN and CDR2 SYDVKM come from the germline V gene. Trimming took 2 bases from V and 1 from J, leaving 8 bases between them. The CDR3 loop spans 14 amino acids. The CDR3 DNA reads TGTGCCAGCAGTTTAGCGCAGATTAACTATGGCTACACCTTC. Its protein product is CASSLAQINYGYTF.

In its sample, this clonotype was seen many times. V gene TRBV6-6 combines with J gene TRBJ2-7; 10 positions match TRBD1. The J segment lost 3 bases and the V segment lost 2 bases, leaving 4 bases of the junction unmatched. This CDR3 is built from 15 residues. Germline V gives CDR1 MNHNY, CDR2 SVGAGI (reference sequence). This CDR3 reads CASSYTRTGGYEQYF. The CDR3 DNA sequence: TGTGCCAGCAGTTACACCCGGACAGGGGGCTACGAGCAGTACTTC.

Ten or more counts support this clonotype. This rearrangement joins TRBV29-1 to TRBJ1-1, with D hard to call. Trimming removed 4 bases from V and 0 bases from J, with 15 bases in between. The CDR3 is 15 amino acids. Germline CDR1 SQVTM, CDR2 ANQGSEA. The CDR3 DNA reads TGCAGCGTTGGCTCTTTGTTAAGAATGAACACTGAAGCTTTCTTT. It encodes CSVGSLLRMNTEAFF.

This clonotype was detected ten times or more. The V and J genes are TRBV3-1 and TRBJ2-1; 11 nucleotides match TRBD2. CDR1 is LGHDT and CDR2 is YNNKEL in the germline V gene (reference sequence). The CDR3 sequence is 15 residues long. V gave up 4 bases and J gave up 8 bases; unmatched junction bases: 7. CDR3 in DNA: TGTGCCAGCAGCCTGTTTAGCGGGAGGGCTTATGAGCAGTTCTTC. This sequence encodes CASSLFSGRAYEQFF.

The CDR3 bases are TGTGCCAGCAGTGTAAGCGGAGCTTACAATGAGCAGTTCTTC. It translates to CASSVSGAYNEQFF. The rearrangement joins TRBV25-1 to TRBJ2-1; D is possibly TRBD2 (5 bases). V was clipped by 4 bases and J by 4 bases, with 11 bases between them. In germline, CDR1 is MGHDK, CDR2 SYGVNS. This CDR3 is 14 amino acids long.

This clonotype was seen just once. Possible read error: a much larger clone is one base away. The V call is TRBV2, the J call TRBJ1-1; 10 nucleotides match TRBD1. Trimming removed 8 bases from V and 5 bases from J; junction bases left unmatched: 14. Germline V CDR1 and CDR2: SNHLY, FYNNEI. CDR3 size: 16 residues. The CDR3 DNA follows: TGTGCCAGCTTAAGAGGCCTGACAGGGGGCGCTACTGAAGCTTTCTTT. It codes for CASLRGLTGGATEAFF.

In its sample, this clonotype was seen a few times. The genes are TRBV6-1 and TRBJ1-2; no definite D call. V was clipped by 7 bases and J by 8 bases, with 17 bases between them. The CDR3 runs to 13 residues. Germline values: CDR1 MNHNS, CDR2 SASEGT. Here the CDR3 DNA reads TGTGCCAGCACCTTCATTGCGTCGGGAGGCTACACCTTC. This sequence encodes CASTFIASGGYTF.

This clonotype was observed many times. The J gene is TRBJ1-1, the V gene TRBV5-5; possible D gene TRBD1, 5 bases. Deletions cut 3 bases from V and 0 bases from J, with 12 bases between. The CDR3 runs 15 residues. Germline V gives CDR1 SGHKS, CDR2 YYEKEE (reference sequence). CDR3 residues: CASSSGNRVNTEAFF. For the CDR3, the DNA is TGTGCCAGCAGCTCAGGGAACAGAGTGAACACTGAAGCTTTCTTT.

There are many counts of this clonotype. The V call is TRBV7-9, the J call TRBJ2-7; 7 bases map to TRBD2. The ends lost 4 bases at V and 6 bases at J; junction bases unmatched: 6. There are 13 residues in the CDR3. Germline assignment: CDR1 SEHNR and CDR2 FQNEAQ (reference sequence). The DNA for the CDR3 is TGTGCCAGCAGCTACGGACCGGGAGGCGAGCAGTACTTC. The encoded protein is CASSYGPGGEQYF. Based on the CDR3 plus reference TRBV7-9 and TRBJ2-7, the full variable domain is DTGVSQNPRHKITKRGQNVTFRCDPISEHNRLYWYRQTLGQGPEFLTYFQNEAQLEKSRLLSDRFSAERPKGSFSTLEIQRTEQGDSAMYLCASSYGPGGEQYFGPGTRLTVT.

This clonotype showed up many times. The rearrangement joins TRBV7-8 to TRBJ2-1, with D perhaps assigned TRBD1 or TRBD2 (7 bases each). The CDR3 is 17 amino acids. With 0 bases removed from V and 6 bases from J, the gap between germline ends came to 18 bases. The germline V gene has CDR1 SGHVS and CDR2 FQNEAQ. CDR3 loop: CASSLARGPSGPNEQFF. In nucleotides, the CDR3 is TGTGCCAGCAGCTTAGCGAGGGGGCCTAGCGGACCCAATGAGCAGTTCTTC.